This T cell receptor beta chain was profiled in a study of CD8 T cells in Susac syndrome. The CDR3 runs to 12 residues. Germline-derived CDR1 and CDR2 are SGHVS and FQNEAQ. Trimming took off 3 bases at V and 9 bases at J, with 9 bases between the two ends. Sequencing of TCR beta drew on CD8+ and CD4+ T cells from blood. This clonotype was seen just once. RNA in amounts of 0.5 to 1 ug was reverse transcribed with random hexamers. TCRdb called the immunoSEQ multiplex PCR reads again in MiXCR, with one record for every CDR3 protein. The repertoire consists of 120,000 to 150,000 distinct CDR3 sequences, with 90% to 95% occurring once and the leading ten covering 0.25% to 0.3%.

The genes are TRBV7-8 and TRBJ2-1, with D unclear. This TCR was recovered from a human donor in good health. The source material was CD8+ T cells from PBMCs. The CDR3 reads CASSLHRSEQFF. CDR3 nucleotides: TGTGCCAGCAGCTTGCACAGATCTGAGCAGTTCTTC.